These 2 T cell receptor beta chains originate from one sample sequenced in a study of blood T cells in healthy people across ages. A sample-barcoded 5' primer and a J-beta primer mix were used in a second PCR of roughly 6 to 12 cycles. TCRdb reprocessed the 5' RACE reads via MiXCR and lists one record per CDR3 protein. This sample carries more than 650,000 distinct CDR3 sequences, 50% to 65% of them seen once, and the ten largest clones take about 42%. Sequencing was performed on blood. All receptors derive from a man at least 80 years old in good health.

This chain links TRBV7-2 with TRBJ1-2, with D hard to call. The V gene lost 5 bases and the J gene lost 4 bases, with 23 bases spanning the gap. This CDR3 region has 17 residues. The germline V gene encodes CDR1 SGHTA and CDR2 FQGNSA. The CDR3 DNA is TGTGCCAGCAGCCAAGATCTTTTTTTGGGCTTCGGCTATGGCTACACCTTC. Its translation: CASSQDLFLGFGYGYTF.

The V call is TRBV7-2, the J call TRBJ2-7; 8 nucleotides align to TRBD2. The germline gives CDR1 SGHTA, CDR2 FQGNSA. Trimming removed 5 bases from V and 6 bases from J; junction bases left unmatched: 6. The CDR3 extends over 13 amino acids. CDR3 protein: CASSPRTSSEQYF. As DNA, the CDR3 is TGTGCCAGCAGCCCCAGGACTAGCAGCGAGCAGTACTTC.